The 11 T cell receptor beta chains below all came from one sample that was sequenced in a study of T cell responses to AZD1222 COVID-19 vaccine. The table came from immunoSEQ multiplex PCR; TCRdb's copy has only in-frame clones and leaves some out. This table has about 140,000 clones, 90% to 95% appearing once. The source material was peripheral blood, sampled after recovery from COVID-19. Receptor source: an adult who had recovered from COVID-19.

The J gene is TRBJ2-7, the V gene TRBV5-4; 7 positions match TRBD1. CDR1 SGHNT and CDR2 YYREEE come from the germline V gene (reference sequence). This CDR3 comprises 13 residues. Trimming at V came to 2 bases and at J to 5 bases, leaving 4 bases not matched to a gene. The CDR3 region has the DNA TGTGCCAGCAGCTTAAGGACAGGCGACGAGCAGTACTTC. Protein sequence: CASSLRTGDEQYF.

The count of this clone is one. V gene TRBV4-1 combines with J gene TRBJ2-7, with TRBD2 identical over 10 bases. Per the germline V gene, CDR1 is MGHRA and CDR2 is YSYEKL. The CDR3 contains 16 residues. Germline trimming cut 0 bases from V and 4 bases from J; bases unmatched to any gene: 6. The CDR3 protein is CASSQDPGTSAYEQYF. The CDR3 bases are TGCGCCAGCAGCCAAGATCCCGGGACTAGCGCTTACGAGCAGTACTTC.

This chain uses TRBV9 with TRBJ1-4, with D perhaps matching TRBD1 (5 bases). The CDR3 totals 15 residues. Germline-derived CDR1 and CDR2 are SGDLS and YYNGEE. V was shortened by 2 bases and J by 7 bases, with 15 bases between the two germline ends. Here the CDR3 DNA reads TGTGCCAGCAGCGTCCGGGACGGGCTCGCTGAAAAACTGTTTTTT. Residues: CASSVRDGLAEKLFF. Complete variable domain (other parts from reference TRBV9 and TRBJ1-4): DSGVTQTPKHLITATGQRVTLRCSPRSGDLSVYWYQQSLDQGLQFLIQYYNGEERAKGNILERFSAQQFPDLHSELNLSSLELGDSALYFCASSVRDGLAEKLFFGSGTQLSVL.

The V and J genes are TRBV27 and TRBJ2-7, with 7 bases lining up with TRBD2. Looked up from germline, CDR1 is MNHEY and CDR2 is SMNVEV (reference sequence). The CDR3 is 14 amino acids. V was clipped by 1 base and J by 0 bases; unmatched bases: 0. The CDR3 sequence: CASSLWTSSYEQYF. The CDR3 nucleotides read TGTGCCAGCAGTTTATGGACTAGCTCCTACGAGCAGTACTTC.

This clone was seen a few times. The chain recombines TRBV7-9 with TRBJ1-1; the match to TRBD1 covers 7 bases. The V segment lost 8 bases and the J segment 3 bases; nucleotides outside the gene matches: 15. Germline assignment: CDR1 SEHNR and CDR2 FQNEAQ (reference sequence). This CDR3 contains 16 residues. For the CDR3, the DNA is TGTGCCAGCGAATGGGCAGGGGGTGGTAGGGACACTGAAGCTTTCTTT. It is translated as CASEWAGGGRDTEAFF.

This rearrangement joins TRBV25-1 to TRBJ2-5; 9 bases are shared with TRBD1. After removal of 3 bases from V and 4 bases from J, the junction contained 12 bases not matched to a gene. Germline V lookup: CDR1 MGHDK, CDR2 SYGVNS. The CDR3 totals 17 residues. CDR3 loop: CASSDPRTGVGGETQYF. The CDR3 coding sequence is TGTGCCAGCAGTGACCCTCGGACAGGGGTGGGGGGAGAGACCCAGTACTTC. The full variable domain, in which reference TRBV25-1 and TRBJ2-5 provide the parts outside the CDR3, is EADIYQTPRYLVIGTGKKITLECSQTMGHDKMYWYQQDPGMELHLIHYSYGVNSTEKGDLSSESTVSRIRTEHFPLTLESARPSHTSQYLCASSDPRTGVGGETQYFGPGTRLLVL.

The chain couples TRBV14 to TRBJ2-7, with D perhaps matching TRBD1 (6 bases). Between the trimmed V and J ends, which lost 4 bases and 3 bases, there was a span of 10 bases. The CDR3 covers 13 residues. Germline CDR1 is SGHDN and CDR2 is FVKESK. Here the CDR3 DNA reads TGTGCCAGCAGCCCATCAGGGGTCTACGAGCAGTACTTC. This codes for CASSPSGVYEQYF.

The V call is TRBV18, the J call TRBJ1-1; no definite D call. CDR3 length: 17 residues. Trimming cost V 2 bases and J 7 bases, with 23 bases left between them. Germline CDR1 KGHSH, CDR2 LQKENI. The CDR3 here is CASSPAMKDFEQFEAFF. CDR3 nucleotide sequence: TGTGCCAGCTCACCAGCCATGAAAGACTTCGAACAGTTTGAAGCTTTCTTT.

V and J are TRBV5-4 and TRBJ2-3; D possibly corresponds to TRBD1 (5 bases). Germline V gives CDR1 SGHNT, CDR2 YYREEE (reference sequence). This CDR3 has 13 amino acids. The V gene lost 10 bases and the J gene lost 2 bases, with 14 bases spanning the gap. The DNA for the CDR3 is TGTGCCTTGGGGCAGGGATTCACAGATACGCAGTATTTT. Its protein product is CALGQGFTDTQYF. The complete variable domain, with remaining parts taken from reference TRBV5-4 and TRBJ2-3, reads ETGVTQSPTHLIKTRGQQVTLRCSSQSGHNTVSWYQQALGQGPQFIFQYYREEENGRGNFPPRFSGLQFPNYSSELNVNALELDDSALYLCALGQGFTDTQYFGPGTRLTVL.

This clone came up once. V usage is TRBV29-1 and J usage is TRBJ2-7, with unresolved D. CDR1 is SQVTM, CDR2 ANQGSEA, per germline. Deletions cut 7 bases from V and 0 bases from J, with 10 bases between. This CDR3 is built from 12 residues. The CDR3 reads CSAGDVSYEQYF. The CDR3 region has the DNA TGCAGCGCCGGAGACGTCTCCTACGAGCAGTACTTC.

The chain couples TRBV5-5 to TRBJ1-2, with D perhaps matching TRBD1 (6 bases). Per germline, CDR1 SGHKS and CDR2 YYEKEE (reference sequence). V lost 0 bases to trimming and J lost 4 bases, with 13 bases between them. The CDR3 spans 15 residues. CDR3 protein: CASSLGVGQFYGYTF. The CDR3 DNA sequence: TGTGCCAGCAGCTTGGGTGTCGGACAGTTCTATGGCTACACCTTC.